The following is a TCR beta chain sequence with its context. This entry belongs to a study of PD-1 blockade in classical Hodgkin lymphoma. Using immunoSEQ multiplex PCR, the repertoire was profiled, and TCRdb retains in-frame clones only, with some absent. Of 90,000 to 130,000 clones detected, about nine tenths appear once; the ten largest clones hold approximately 20%. This CDR3 comprises 15 residues. Germline CDR1 reads SGHRS; CDR2 reads YFSETQ. Trimming removed 2 bases from V and 1 base from J, with 12 bases in between. Each patient's relapse followed autologous stem cell transplantation, and brentuximab vedotin exposure varied.

The genes are TRBV5-1 and TRBJ2-5; D unclear. This material consisted of peripheral blood mononuclear cells (PBMCs), taken before the second cycle of nivolumab. The sequence was collected from a human donor with classical Hodgkin lymphoma. This CDR3 is CASSLTANFQETQYF. As DNA, the CDR3 is TGCGCCAGCAGCTTAACTGCGAATTTCCAAGAGACCCAGTACTTC. Full variable domain (remainder filled in from reference TRBV5-1 and TRBJ2-5): KAGVTQTPRYLIKTRGQQVTLSCSPISGHRSVSWYQQTPGQGLQFLFEYFSETQRNKGNFPGRFSGRQFSNSRSEMNVSTLELGDSALYLCASSLTANFQETQYFGPGTRLLVL.